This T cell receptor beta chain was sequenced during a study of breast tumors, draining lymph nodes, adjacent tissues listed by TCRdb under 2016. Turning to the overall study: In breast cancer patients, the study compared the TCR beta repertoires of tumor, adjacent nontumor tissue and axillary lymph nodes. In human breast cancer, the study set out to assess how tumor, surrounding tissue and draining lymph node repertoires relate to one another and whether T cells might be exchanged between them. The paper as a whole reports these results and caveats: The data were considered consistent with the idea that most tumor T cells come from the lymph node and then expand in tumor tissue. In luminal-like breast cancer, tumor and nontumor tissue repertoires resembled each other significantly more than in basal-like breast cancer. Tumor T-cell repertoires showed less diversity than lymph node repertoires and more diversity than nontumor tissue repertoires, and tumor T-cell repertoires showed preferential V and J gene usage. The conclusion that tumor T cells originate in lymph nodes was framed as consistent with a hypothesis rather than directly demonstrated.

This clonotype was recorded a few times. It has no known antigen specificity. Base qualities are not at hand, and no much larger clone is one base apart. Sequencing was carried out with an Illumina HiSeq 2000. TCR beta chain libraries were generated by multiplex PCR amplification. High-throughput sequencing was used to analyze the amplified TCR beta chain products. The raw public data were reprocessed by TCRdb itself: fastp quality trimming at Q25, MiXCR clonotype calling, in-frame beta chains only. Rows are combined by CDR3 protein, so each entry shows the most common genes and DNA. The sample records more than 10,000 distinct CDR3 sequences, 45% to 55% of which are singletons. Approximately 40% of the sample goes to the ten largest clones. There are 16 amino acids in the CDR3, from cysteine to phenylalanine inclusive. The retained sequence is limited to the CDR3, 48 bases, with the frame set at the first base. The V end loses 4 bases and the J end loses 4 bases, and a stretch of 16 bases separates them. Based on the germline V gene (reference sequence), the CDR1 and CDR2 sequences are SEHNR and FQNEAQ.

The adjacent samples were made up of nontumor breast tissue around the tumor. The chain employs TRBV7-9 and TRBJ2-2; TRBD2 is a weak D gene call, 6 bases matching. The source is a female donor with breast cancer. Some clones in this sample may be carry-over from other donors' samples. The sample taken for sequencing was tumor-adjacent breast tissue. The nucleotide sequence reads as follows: TGTGCCAGCAGCTCAAGTTACGGGGGAAGCACCGGGGAGCTGTTTTTT. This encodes CASSSSYGGSTGELFF.